This T cell receptor beta chain was sequenced during a study of blood T cell repertoires in COVID-19. The assay was immunoSEQ multiplex PCR, and TCRdb's table has in-frame clones only and misses some. The repertoire holds about 170,000 clones, with about 80% as singletons. After removal of 1 base from V and 2 bases from J, the junction contained 8 bases not matched to a gene. CDR1 LNHDA and CDR2 SQIVND come from the germline V gene (reference sequence). The CDR3 contains 17 residues. The sequencing sample was made of peripheral blood. The chain is built from TRBV19 and TRBJ2-3; 8 nucleotides match TRBD2. This receptor was taken from a human donor with acute or convalescent COVID-19. The donor label of this sample is uncertain. This chain's CDR3 is CASSIGSSGQNTDTQYF. The CDR3 DNA sequence: TGTGCCAGTAGTATAGGATCTAGCGGGCAAAACACAGATACGCAGTATTTT. Supplemented by reference TRBV19 and TRBJ2-3, the full variable domain reads DGGITQSPKYLFRKEGQNVTLSCEQNLNHDAMYWYRQDPGQGLRLIYYSQIVNDFQKGDIAEGYSVSREKKESFPLTVTSAQKNPTAFYLCASSIGSSGQNTDTQYFGPGTRLTVL.